Listed here are 8 T cell receptor beta chains from one sample, sequenced in a study of shared T cell receptors in the human thymus. Using immunoSEQ multiplex PCR, the repertoire was profiled, and TCRdb retains in-frame clones only, with some absent. Altogether 700,000 to 750,000 clones are present, approximately 85% being singletons, with the ten largest covering roughly 0.01%. This same sample was also part of a study on human thymus T cells.

The specimen sequenced was thymocytes. These receptors all stem from a girl in the first two years of life with a congenital heart defect.

The V gene is TRBV7-8, the J gene TRBJ2-7, with D perhaps TRBD1 (5 bases). Germline CDR1 SGHVS, CDR2 FQNEAQ. V lost 1 base, J lost 7 bases, and 17 bases lay in between. The CDR3 sequence is 15 residues long. CDR3 loop: CASSLDGQRRREQYF. CDR3 sequence (DNA): TGTGCCAGCAGCTTAGATGGACAACGTCGTCGGGAGCAGTACTTC.

The gene calls are TRBV18 and TRBJ2-7; 9 bases agree with TRBD1. This CDR3 has 16 residues. The germline gives CDR1 KGHSH, CDR2 LQKENI. Trimming removed 9 bases from V and 1 base from J; junction bases left unmatched: 13. Here the CDR3 reads CASLPDTGGDSYEQYF. The CDR3 nucleotides are TGTGCCAGTCTCCCGGACACAGGGGGCGATTCCTACGAGCAGTACTTC.

The chain employs TRBV10-3 and TRBJ1-1; 8 nucleotides line up with TRBD1. CDR1 and CDR2 from the germline V gene are ENHRY and SYGVKD. The CDR3 length is 17 residues. The junction had 17 bases not matched to a gene; V was cut back by 10 bases and J by 1 base. The CDR3 protein is CANRTGMGLGPNTEAFF. The CDR3 DNA sequence: TGTGCCAATCGGACAGGGATGGGCTTGGGTCCGAACACTGAAGCTTTCTTT.

This clone showed up just a few times. V usage is TRBV9 and J usage is TRBJ1-3, with 7 bases identical to TRBD1. This CDR3 has 16 amino acids. Germline loops: CDR1 SGDLS, CDR2 YYNGEE. V shed 0 bases, J shed 4 bases, and the junction held 7 bases outside the gene matches. The CDR3 bases are TGTGCCAGCAGCGTAGATGGGGACAGATCGGGAAACACCATATATTTT. It is translated as CASSVDGDRSGNTIYF.

V and J are TRBV29-1 and TRBJ2-3, with a possible D match to TRBD2 (5 bases). The CDR3 extends over 13 amino acids. From germline, CDR1 is SQVTM and CDR2 ANQGSEA. V gave up 4 bases and J gave up 2 bases, with 10 bases separating them. The CDR3 here is CSVAIAYTDTQYF. CDR3 coding DNA: TGCAGCGTTGCAATAGCGTACACAGATACGCAGTATTTT.

The genes are TRBV7-6 and TRBJ2-7; 7 bases fit TRBD2. The ends lost 0 bases at V and 5 bases at J; junction bases unmatched: 16. The CDR3 runs 18 residues. CDR1 is SGHVS and CDR2 is FNYEAQ in the germline V gene. CDR3 loop: CASSLALGGTGSRDEQYF. As DNA, the CDR3 is TGTGCCAGCAGCTTAGCCTTGGGGGGGACGGGAAGTCGTGACGAGCAGTACTTC.

This rearrangement joins TRBV27 to TRBJ2-7; 8 bases match TRBD1. Per germline, CDR1 MNHEY and CDR2 SMNVEV (reference sequence). V trimming: 5 bases; J trimming: 5 bases; junction bases outside the gene matches: 8. CDR3 length: 14 amino acids. The CDR3 coding sequence is TGTGCCAGCAGTCTCCGGACAGGGTATCACGAGCAGTACTTC. Its translation is CASSLRTGYHEQYF.

About this clone: Germline is not matched at one junction end, which may reflect a read error. The chain couples TRBV14 to TRBJ2-5; a possible D gene is TRBD2 (6 bases). The CDR3 loop spans 15 amino acids. Germline CDR1 and CDR2: SGHDN and FVKESK. Written as DNA, the CDR3 is TGTGCCGGCAGCCAAGATCTGGAGGGCCGAGAGACCCAGTACTTC. Its translation is CAGSQDLEGRETQYF.